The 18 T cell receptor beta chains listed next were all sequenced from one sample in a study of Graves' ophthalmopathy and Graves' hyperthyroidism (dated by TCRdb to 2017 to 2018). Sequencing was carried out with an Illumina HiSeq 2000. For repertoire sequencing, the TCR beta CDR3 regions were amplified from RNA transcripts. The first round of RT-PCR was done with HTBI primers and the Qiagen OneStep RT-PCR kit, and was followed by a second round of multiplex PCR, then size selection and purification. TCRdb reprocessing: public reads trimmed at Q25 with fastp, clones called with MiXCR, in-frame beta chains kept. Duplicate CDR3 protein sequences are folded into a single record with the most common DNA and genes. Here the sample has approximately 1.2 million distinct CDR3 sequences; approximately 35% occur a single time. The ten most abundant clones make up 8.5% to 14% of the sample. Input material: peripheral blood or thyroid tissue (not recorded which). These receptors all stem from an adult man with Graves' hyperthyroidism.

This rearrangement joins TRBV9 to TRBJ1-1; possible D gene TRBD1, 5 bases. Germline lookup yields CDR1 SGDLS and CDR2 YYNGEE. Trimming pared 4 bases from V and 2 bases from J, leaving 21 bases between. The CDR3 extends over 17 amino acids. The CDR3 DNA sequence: TGTGCCAGCAGCCCCGGGACTAGCGGGACGGCCAACACTGAAGCTTTCTTT. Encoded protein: CASSPGTSGTANTEAFF.

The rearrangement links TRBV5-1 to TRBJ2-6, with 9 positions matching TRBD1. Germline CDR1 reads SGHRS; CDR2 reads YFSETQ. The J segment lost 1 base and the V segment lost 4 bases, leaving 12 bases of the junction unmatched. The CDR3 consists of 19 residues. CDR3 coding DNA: TGCGCCAGCAGCAAATCAACCGGGACAGGGTTGTCTGGGGCCAACGTCCTGACTTTC. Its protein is CASSKSTGTGLSGANVLTF.

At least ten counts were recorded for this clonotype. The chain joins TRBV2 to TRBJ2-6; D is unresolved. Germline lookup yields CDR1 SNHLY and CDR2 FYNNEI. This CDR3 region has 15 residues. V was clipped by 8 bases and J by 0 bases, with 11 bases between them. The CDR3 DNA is TGTGCCAGCCACAAACAGAGCTCTGGGGCCAACGTCCTGACTTTC. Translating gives CASHKQSSGANVLTF.

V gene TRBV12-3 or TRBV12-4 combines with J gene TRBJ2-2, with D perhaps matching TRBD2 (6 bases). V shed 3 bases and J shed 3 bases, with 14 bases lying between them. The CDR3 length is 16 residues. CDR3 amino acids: CASSFGGTVHTGELFF. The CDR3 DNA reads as TGTGCCAGCAGTTTTGGGGGGACCGTGCACACCGGGGAGCTGTTTTTT.

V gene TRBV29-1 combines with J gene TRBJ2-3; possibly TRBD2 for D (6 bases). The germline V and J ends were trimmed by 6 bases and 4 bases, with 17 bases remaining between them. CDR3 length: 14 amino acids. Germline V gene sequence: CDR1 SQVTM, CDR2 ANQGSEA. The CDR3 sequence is CSVDTSTPPDTQYF. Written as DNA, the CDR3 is TGCAGCGTGGATACTAGCACCCCCCCAGATACGCAGTATTTT.

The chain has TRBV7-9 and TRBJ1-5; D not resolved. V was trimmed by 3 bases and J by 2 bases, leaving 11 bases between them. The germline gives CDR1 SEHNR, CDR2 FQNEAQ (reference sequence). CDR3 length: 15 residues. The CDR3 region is CASSFLGVGNQPQHF. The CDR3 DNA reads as TGTGCCAGCAGCTTCCTCGGGGTGGGCAATCAGCCCCAGCATTTT.

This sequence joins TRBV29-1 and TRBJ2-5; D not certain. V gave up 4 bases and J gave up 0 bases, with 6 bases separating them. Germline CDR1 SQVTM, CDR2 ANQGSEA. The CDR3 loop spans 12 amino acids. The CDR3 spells CSVVTDQETQYF. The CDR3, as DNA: TGCAGCGTTGTCACGGACCAAGAGACCCAGTACTTC.

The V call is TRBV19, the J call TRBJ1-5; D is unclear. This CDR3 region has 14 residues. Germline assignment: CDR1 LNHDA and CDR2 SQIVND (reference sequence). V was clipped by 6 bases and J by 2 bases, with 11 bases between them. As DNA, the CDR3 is TGTGCCAGTAGCAGGTTTCTTCGCAATCAGCCCCAGCATTTT. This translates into CASSRFLRNQPQHF.

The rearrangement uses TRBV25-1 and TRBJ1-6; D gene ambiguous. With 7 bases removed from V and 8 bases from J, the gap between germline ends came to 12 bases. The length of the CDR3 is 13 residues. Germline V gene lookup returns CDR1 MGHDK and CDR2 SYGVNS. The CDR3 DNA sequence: TGTGCCAGCACCGTCGGGCGAGATTCACCCCTCCACTTT. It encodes CASTVGRDSPLHF. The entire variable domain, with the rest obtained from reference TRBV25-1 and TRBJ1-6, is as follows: EADIYQTPRYLVIGTGKKITLECSQTMGHDKMYWYQQDPGMELHLIHYSYGVNSTEKGDLSSESTVSRIRTEHFPLTLESARPSHTSQYLCASTVGRDSPLHFGNGTRLTVT.

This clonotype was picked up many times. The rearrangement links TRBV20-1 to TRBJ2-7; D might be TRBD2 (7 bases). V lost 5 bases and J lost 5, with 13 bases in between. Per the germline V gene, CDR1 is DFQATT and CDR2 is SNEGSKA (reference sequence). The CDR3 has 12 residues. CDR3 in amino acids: CSAWPGGNEQYF. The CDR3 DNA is TGCAGTGCTTGGCCGGGGGGCAACGAGCAGTACTTC.

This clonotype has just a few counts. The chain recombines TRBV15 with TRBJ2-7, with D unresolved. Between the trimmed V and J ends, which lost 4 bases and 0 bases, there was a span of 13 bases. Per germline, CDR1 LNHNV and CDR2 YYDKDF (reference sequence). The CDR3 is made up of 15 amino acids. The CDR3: CATSNPDWGSYEQYF. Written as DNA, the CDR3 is TGTGCCACCAGCAACCCGGATTGGGGCTCCTACGAGCAGTACTTC.

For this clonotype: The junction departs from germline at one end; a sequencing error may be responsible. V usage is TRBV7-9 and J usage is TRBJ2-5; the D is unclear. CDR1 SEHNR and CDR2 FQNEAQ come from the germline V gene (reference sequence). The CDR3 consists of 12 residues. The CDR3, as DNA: TGTGCCGGCAGCTATAGTGGAGAGACCCAGTACTTC. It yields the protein CAGSYSGETQYF.

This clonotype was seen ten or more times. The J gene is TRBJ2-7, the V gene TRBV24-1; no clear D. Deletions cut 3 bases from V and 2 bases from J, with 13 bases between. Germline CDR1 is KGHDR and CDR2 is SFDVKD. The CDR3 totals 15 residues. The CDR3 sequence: CATSDPSTGPYEQYF. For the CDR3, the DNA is TGTGCCACCAGTGATCCCTCCACCGGCCCCTACGAGCAGTACTTC.

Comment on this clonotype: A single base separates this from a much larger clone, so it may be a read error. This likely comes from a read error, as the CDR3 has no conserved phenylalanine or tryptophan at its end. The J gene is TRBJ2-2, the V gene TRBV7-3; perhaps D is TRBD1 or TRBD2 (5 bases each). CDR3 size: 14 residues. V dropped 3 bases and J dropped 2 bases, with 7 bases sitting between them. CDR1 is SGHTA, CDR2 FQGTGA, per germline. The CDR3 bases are TGTGCCAGCAGCTTTGGGGACAACACCGGGGAGCTGTTTTCT. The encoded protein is CASSFGDNTGELFS.

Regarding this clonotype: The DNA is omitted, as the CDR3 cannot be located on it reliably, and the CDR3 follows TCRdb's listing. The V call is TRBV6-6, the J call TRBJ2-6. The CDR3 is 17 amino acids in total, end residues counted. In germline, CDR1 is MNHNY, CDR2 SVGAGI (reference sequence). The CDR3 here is CASSSSRSPWGANVLTF.

CDR3 sequence: CASAGQHNQPQHF. The CDR3 DNA is TGTGCCAGCGCTGGACAGCACAATCAGCCCCAGCATTTT. V is TRBV12-3 or TRBV12-4 and J is TRBJ1-5, with a possible D match to TRBD1 (6 bases). V was shortened by 8 bases and J by 3 bases, with 11 bases between the two germline ends. This CDR3 region has 13 residues.

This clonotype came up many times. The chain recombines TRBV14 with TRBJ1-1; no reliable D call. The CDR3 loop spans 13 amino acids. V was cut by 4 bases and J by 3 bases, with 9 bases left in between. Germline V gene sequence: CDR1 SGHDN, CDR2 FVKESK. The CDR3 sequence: CASSRKDYTEAFF. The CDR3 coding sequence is TGTGCCAGCAGCCGAAAAGATTACACTGAAGCTTTCTTT.

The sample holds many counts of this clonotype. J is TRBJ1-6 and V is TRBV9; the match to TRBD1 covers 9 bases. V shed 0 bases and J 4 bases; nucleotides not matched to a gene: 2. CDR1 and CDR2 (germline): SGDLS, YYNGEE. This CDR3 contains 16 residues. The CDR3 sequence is CASSVAGQGYNSPLHF. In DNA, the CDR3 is TGTGCCAGCAGCGTAGCGGGACAGGGTTATAATTCACCCCTCCACTTT.